Following are 2 T cell receptor beta chains from one sample sequenced in a study of cytomegalovirus exposure and HLA in healthy donors. Researchers ran the PCR with 60 Vbeta and 13 Jbeta primers. The assay was immunoSEQ multiplex PCR, and TCRdb's table has in-frame clones only and misses some. The sample carries a few hundred thousand clones, 65% to 80% recorded once. Specimen: PBMCs. The receptor source for this set is a middle-aged man in good health and CMV-seronegative.

As to this clone: The identical CDR3 is also encoded by other nucleotide sequences in the sample. The V and J genes are TRBV15 and TRBJ1-3; TRBD1 aligns across 8 bases. V lost 8 bases, J lost 1 base, and 4 bases stayed unmatched. The CDR3 loop spans 14 amino acids. Germline V gene sequence: CDR1 LNHNV, CDR2 YYDKDF (reference sequence). In DNA, the CDR3 is TGTGCCACCGCACAGGGGGTATCTGGAAACACCATATATTTT. The encoded protein is CATAQGVSGNTIYF.

This clone was recorded once. V is TRBV2 and J is TRBJ2-3; D remains ambiguous. CDR3 length: 12 residues. The V and J ends lost 6 bases and 5 bases respectively, with 9 bases between them. CDR1 and CDR2 (germline): SNHLY, FYNNEI. This chain's CDR3 is CASRAEVDTQYF. The CDR3 DNA reads TGTGCCAGCAGAGCCGAAGTAGATACGCAGTATTTT.